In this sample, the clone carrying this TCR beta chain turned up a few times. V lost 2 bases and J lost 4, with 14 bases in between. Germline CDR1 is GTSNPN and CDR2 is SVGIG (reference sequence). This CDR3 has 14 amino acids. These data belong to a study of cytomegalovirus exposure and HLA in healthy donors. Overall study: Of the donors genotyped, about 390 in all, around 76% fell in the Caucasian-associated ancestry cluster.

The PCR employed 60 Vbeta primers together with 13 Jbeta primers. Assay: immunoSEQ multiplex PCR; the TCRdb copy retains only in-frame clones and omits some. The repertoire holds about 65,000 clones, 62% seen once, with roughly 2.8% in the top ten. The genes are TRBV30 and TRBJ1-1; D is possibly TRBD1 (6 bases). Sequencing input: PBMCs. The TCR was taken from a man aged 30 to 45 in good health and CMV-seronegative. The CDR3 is CAWSPQGKGTEAFF. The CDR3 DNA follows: TGTGCCTGGAGTCCACAGGGAAAGGGCACTGAAGCTTTCTTT.